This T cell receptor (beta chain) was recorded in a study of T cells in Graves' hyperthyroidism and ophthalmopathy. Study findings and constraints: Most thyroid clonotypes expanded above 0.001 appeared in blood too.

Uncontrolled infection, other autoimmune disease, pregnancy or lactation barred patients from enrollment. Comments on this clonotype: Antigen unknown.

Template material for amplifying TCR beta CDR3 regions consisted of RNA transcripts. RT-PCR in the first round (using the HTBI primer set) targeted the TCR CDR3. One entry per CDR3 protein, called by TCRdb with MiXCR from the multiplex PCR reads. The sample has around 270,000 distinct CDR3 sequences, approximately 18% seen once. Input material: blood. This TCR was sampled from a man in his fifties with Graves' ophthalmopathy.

CDR3 sequence reads: CASSFATQGAPGEKLFF. DNA of the CDR3: TGTGCCAGCAGTTTCGCAACTCAAGGGGCCCCGGGCGAAAAACTGTTTTTT. The V and J genes are TRBV28 and TRBJ1-4; weak D call: TRBD1 (5 bases). The CDR3 covers 17 residues. Germline loops: CDR1 MDHEN, CDR2 SYDVKM. The V and J ends lost 3 bases and 8 bases respectively, with 22 bases between them.